This T cell receptor beta chain is drawn from a study of blood T cell repertoires in COVID-19. In its sample, this clone was seen a few times. Only in-frame clones appear in the TCRdb table, and some are missing; sequencing was by immunoSEQ multiplex PCR. Among 50,000 to 65,000 clones, approximately 77% were seen once, and the ten largest hold around 5.1%. The ends were cut back, 0 bases at V and 8 bases at J, with 11 bases in the middle. Germline CDR1 is SGHRS and CDR2 is YFSETQ. This CDR3 comprises 13 residues. This TCR was recovered from a woman aged 70-85 years with COVID-19, enrolled during active disease. The V gene is TRBV5-1, the J gene TRBJ1-2; no reliable D call. The sequencing input was peripheral blood. This chain's CDR3 is CASSLGQAWGYTF. As DNA, the CDR3 is TGCGCCAGCAGCTTGGGACAAGCCTGGGGCTACACCTTC.